These 20 T cell receptor beta chains were all obtained from the same sample, sequenced in a study of Ad26.COV2.S vaccination and SARS-CoV-2 variants. This table comes from immunoSEQ multiplex PCR, and its TCRdb copy is limited to in-frame clones, with some not included. The table includes some 640,000 clones, 70% to 90% detected once. Treatment specified: some 20 received Ad26.COV2.S at low or high dose, single or two shots; about 5 received placebo; per-sample allocation not given. At day 63 after the first vaccine or placebo injection, samples were drawn. The sample consisted of peripheral blood, taken in a trial of Ad26.COV2.S vaccine versus placebo. The source is a person between 18 and 65 years old who received the Ad26.COV2.S COVID-19 vaccine or a placebo.

The V call is TRBV30, the J call TRBJ2-7, with no clear D. Germline V gene lookup returns CDR1 GTSNPN and CDR2 SVGIG (reference sequence). The ends were cut back, 1 base at V and 5 bases at J, with 6 bases in the middle. The CDR3 is made up of 11 amino acids. CDR3 in amino acids: CAWSGLNEQYF. The DNA for the CDR3 is TGTGCCTGGAGTGGACTCAACGAGCAGTACTTC.

The V and J genes are TRBV5-1 and TRBJ2-5; 9 positions agree with TRBD1. Germline V gene data show CDR1 as SGHRS and CDR2 as YFSETQ. This CDR3 is built from 15 residues. Trimming cost V 4 bases and J 4 bases; bases outside gene matches: 8. DNA of the CDR3: TGCGCCAGCAGCCCGGCCGGGACAGGGCCAGAGACCCAGTACTTC. This sequence encodes CASSPAGTGPETQYF.

This clone was detected only a few times. The V and J genes are TRBV5-8 and TRBJ2-4; the match to TRBD2 covers 11 bases. Germline V gives CDR1 SGHTS, CDR2 YDEGEE. The CDR3 contains 16 residues. V was clipped by 4 bases and J by 11 bases; unmatched bases: 14. CDR3 DNA: TGTGCCAGCAGCCCGAGGGTAGCCGGGACTAGCGGATTTCAGTACTTC. Amino acids: CASSPRVAGTSGFQYF.

The CDR3 is CASRDQPVLDYGYTF. For the CDR3, the DNA is TGTGCCAGCAGGGATCAACCGGTCCTCGACTATGGCTACACCTTC. The V call is TRBV6-5, the J call TRBJ1-2; D remains unclear. V shed 6 bases and J shed 3 bases, with 17 bases lying between them. The CDR3 loop spans 15 amino acids. The germline gives CDR1 MNHEY, CDR2 SVGAGI.

This clone was counted a single time. This chain uses TRBV25-1 with TRBJ1-1, with TRBD1 matching 9 bases. The V and J ends lost 5 bases and 1 base, in that order; junction bases with no gene match: 5. The CDR3 is made up of 15 amino acids. Germline values: CDR1 MGHDK, CDR2 SYGVNS. The CDR3 protein is CASSQPGQGNTEAFF. CDR3 in DNA: TGTGCCAGCAGTCAGCCGGGACAGGGGAACACTGAAGCTTTCTTT.

The chain employs TRBV9 and TRBJ2-1; 12 positions match TRBD2. This CDR3 has 16 residues. Germline CDR1 and CDR2: SGDLS and YYNGEE. V lost 1 base to trimming and J lost 10 bases; unmatched junction nucleotides: 9. The CDR3 here is CASSVQSSGGVNEQFF. For the CDR3, the DNA is TGTGCCAGCAGCGTACAGTCTAGCGGGGGGGTTAACGAGCAGTTCTTC.

Here the CDR3 reads CATRGGGPRLSEKLFF. CDR3 nucleotide sequence: TGTGCCACGCGGGGTGGGGGACCCAGGCTCAGTGAAAAACTGTTTTTT. The chain couples TRBV10-3 to TRBJ1-4; D may be TRBD1 (5 bases). The CDR3 spans 16 residues. The germline V gene encodes CDR1 ENHRY and CDR2 SYGVKD. Between the trimmed V and J ends, which lost 10 bases and 7 bases, there was a span of 25 bases.

The chain joins TRBV9 to TRBJ2-3, with a weak D call TRBD2 (9 bases). The V end lost 7 bases, the J end lost 2 bases, and 17 bases lay between the germline ends. Germline CDR1 reads SGDLS; CDR2 reads YYNGEE. This CDR3 region has 15 residues. CDR3 in amino acids: CASDRGGGATDTQYF. For the CDR3, the DNA is TGTGCCAGCGACAGGGGCGGGGGGGCCACAGATACGCAGTATTTT.

This CDR3 reads CATSEHTGSETQYF. CDR3 nucleotides: TGTGCCACCAGTGAGCACACAGGCTCGGAGACCCAGTACTTC. J is TRBJ2-5 and V is TRBV24-1, with a weak D call TRBD1 (5 bases). V was pared by 4 bases and J by 5 bases, with 13 bases between. The V gene's germline CDR1 is KGHDR and CDR2 SFDVKD. The CDR3 contains 14 residues.

In nucleotides, the CDR3 is TGCGCCAGCAGTGAAAGTTTGGCGGCGGGGGGTTCGAACACCGGGGAGCTGTTTTTT. It specifies CASSESLAAGGSNTGELFF. The chain recombines TRBV10-1 with TRBJ2-2, with TRBD2 identical over 8 bases. The CDR3 length is 19 residues. Germline-derived CDR1 and CDR2 are WNHNN and SYGVQD (reference sequence). V shed 3 bases and J 0 bases; nucleotides not matched to a gene: 12.

The chain uses TRBV12-3 or TRBV12-4 and TRBJ2-7; 8 bases match TRBD1. J was trimmed by 5 bases and V by 5 bases; bases with no gene match: 5. The CDR3 is made up of 13 amino acids. CDR3 bases: TGTGCCAGCAGTCCCAGGGGGCCCGACGAGCAGTACTTC. This encodes CASSPRGPDEQYF.

The V and J genes are TRBV10-3 and TRBJ1-3; 7 nucleotides match TRBD1. The CDR3 loop spans 14 amino acids. Germline V gives CDR1 ENHRY, CDR2 SYGVKD. J lost 4 bases, V lost 7 bases, and 7 bases had no gene match. Here the CDR3 DNA reads TGTGCCATCACCCCCGGGACAGCGGGAAACACCATATATTTT. This codes for CAITPGTAGNTIYF.

This clone was picked up a small number of times. V usage is TRBV13 and J usage is TRBJ1-1; D is possibly TRBD1 (5 bases). Trimming took 1 base from V and 7 from J, leaving 10 bases between them. The CDR3 has 13 amino acids. Per germline, CDR1 PRHDT and CDR2 FYEKMQ (reference sequence). Written as DNA, the CDR3 is TGTGCCAGCAGCTTAGAAGGGGTAGGTGAAGCTTTCTTT. It translates to CASSLEGVGEAFF.

The V and J genes are TRBV30 and TRBJ2-1, with 9 bases that match TRBD2. There are 15 residues in the CDR3. V trimming: 5 bases; J trimming: 3 bases; junction bases outside the gene matches: 8. Germline CDR1 reads GTSNPN; CDR2 reads SVGIG (reference sequence). CDR3 loop: CAWDQAGGIYNEQFF. The CDR3 coding sequence is TGTGCCTGGGATCAAGCGGGAGGTATCTACAATGAGCAGTTCTTC.

The V and J genes are TRBV28 and TRBJ2-7; 7 bases align to TRBD2. CDR3 length: 15 residues. Germline V gene sequence: CDR1 MDHEN, CDR2 SYDVKM. The V gene end was trimmed by 3 bases and the J gene end by 4 bases; junction bases not matched to a gene: 9. CDR3 in DNA: TGTGCCAGCAGTTTTCCGAGGGAGGGCGGGTACGAGCAGTACTTC. This gives the protein CASSFPREGGYEQYF.

This clone was detected only once. V and J are TRBV7-9 and TRBJ1-1, with D hard to call. V lost 2 bases and J 5 bases, leaving 9 bases between the germline ends. CDR1 is SEHNR and CDR2 is FQNEAQ in the germline V gene (reference sequence). The CDR3 consists of 13 residues. The DNA of the CDR3 is TGTGCCAGCAGCTTACTCTCGGCGACTGAAGCTTTCTTT. Translated, it gives CASSLLSATEAFF.

The chain uses TRBV7-6 and TRBJ2-1; TRBD1 is a possible D gene (7 bases). The ends were cut back, 2 bases at V and 8 bases at J, with 22 bases in the middle. The CDR3 is 17 residues long. Germline CDR1 and CDR2: SGHVS and FNYEAQ. The CDR3 region has the DNA TGTGCCAGCAGCTTAAGGGGCGGGACGGACAGGATCGATGAGCAGTTCTTC. It codes for CASSLRGGTDRIDEQFF.

V gene TRBV7-3 combines with J gene TRBJ1-1; no clear D. CDR3 size: 17 residues. Germline CDR1 is SGHTA and CDR2 is FQGTGA. V was cut by 5 bases and J by 0 bases, with 19 bases left in between. CDR3 in DNA: TGTGCCAGCAGCCCCCCCGTCCAGAGAAGATTGAACACTGAAGCTTTCTTT. The encoded protein is CASSPPVQRRLNTEAFF.

Only one count was recorded for this clone. The V gene is TRBV4-2, the J gene TRBJ2-5; 10 bases map to TRBD2. This CDR3 region has 18 residues. Trimming cost V 1 base and J 0 bases; bases outside gene matches: 8. Germline CDR1 reads LGHNA; CDR2 reads YNFKEQ. This chain's CDR3 is CASSQVQRGGLYQETQYF. The CDR3 DNA sequence: TGTGCCAGCAGCCAAGTCCAGCGGGGGGGCCTCTACCAAGAGACCCAGTACTTC.

This chain links TRBV7-3 with TRBJ1-1; D possibly corresponds to TRBD1 (5 bases). The V gene's germline CDR1 is SGHTA and CDR2 FQGTGA. The CDR3 runs to 15 residues. V was clipped by 0 bases and J by 0 bases, with 8 bases between them. CDR3 in amino acids: CASSLTATVNTEAFF. The DNA of the CDR3 is TGTGCCAGCAGCTTAACCGCGACAGTGAACACTGAAGCTTTCTTT.